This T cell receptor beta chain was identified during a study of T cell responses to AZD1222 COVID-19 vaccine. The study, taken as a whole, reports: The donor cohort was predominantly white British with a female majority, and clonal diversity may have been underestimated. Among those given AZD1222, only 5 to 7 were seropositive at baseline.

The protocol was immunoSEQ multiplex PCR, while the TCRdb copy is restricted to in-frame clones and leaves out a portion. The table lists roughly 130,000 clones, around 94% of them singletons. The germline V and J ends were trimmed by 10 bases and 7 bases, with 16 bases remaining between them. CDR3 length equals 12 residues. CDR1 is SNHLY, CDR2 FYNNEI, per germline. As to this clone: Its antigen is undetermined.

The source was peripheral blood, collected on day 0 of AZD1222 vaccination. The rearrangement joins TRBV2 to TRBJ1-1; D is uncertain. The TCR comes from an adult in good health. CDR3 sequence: CAIQGRPLEAFF. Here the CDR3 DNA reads TGTGCCATCCAAGGACGGCCACTTGAAGCTTTCTTT.